Below are 5 T cell receptor beta chains sequenced from a single sample in a study of blood T cell repertoires in COVID-19. Sequenced by immunoSEQ multiplex PCR; TCRdb stores in-frame clones only, minus some. The table has 200,000 or so clones, approximately 90% seen once. Sequenced: PBMCs or T cells enriched from blood (not recorded which). The source of these receptors is a middle-aged woman with acute COVID-19.

This clone has a handful of counts. The V gene is TRBV20-1, the J gene TRBJ1-1; D call uncertain. V gave up 2 bases and J gave up 1 base, with 2 bases separating them. Germline CDR1 DFQATT, CDR2 SNEGSKA (reference sequence). This CDR3 comprises 11 residues. CDR3 DNA: TGCAGTGCTAGACAGAACACTGAAGCTTTCTTT. Translating it yields CSARQNTEAFF.

V and J are TRBV24-1 and TRBJ2-5; 7 nucleotides align to TRBD1. V trimming: 1 base; J trimming: 3 bases; junction bases outside the gene matches: 4. The CDR3 sequence is 15 residues long. Germline lookup yields CDR1 KGHDR and CDR2 SFDVKD. In DNA form, the CDR3 reads TGTGCCACCAGTGATTTCCGACAGGGAAAAGAGACCCAGTACTTC. It encodes CATSDFRQGKETQYF.

The chain links TRBV25-1 to TRBJ1-3; 10 nucleotides agree with TRBD1. This CDR3 is 15 amino acids long. Germline trimming cut 6 bases from V and 0 bases from J; bases unmatched to any gene: 2. Germline V CDR1 and CDR2: MGHDK, SYGVNS. CDR3 sequence: CASRGDRGSGNTIYF. For the CDR3, the DNA is TGTGCCAGCAGGGGGGACAGGGGCTCTGGAAACACCATATATTTT.

The V and J genes are TRBV5-1 and TRBJ2-1, with 7 bases matching TRBD2. V trimming: 0 bases; J trimming: 6 bases; junction bases outside the gene matches: 3. CDR1 is SGHRS and CDR2 is YFSETQ in the germline V gene. This CDR3 has 14 residues. The CDR3 spells CASSLESSGNEQFF. CDR3 in DNA: TGCGCCAGCAGCTTGGAGTCTAGCGGCAATGAGCAGTTCTTC.

The CDR3 DNA follows: TGTGCCAGTACCTACAGGGCGGCGAGACCCTACAATGAGCAGTTCTTC. It yields the protein CASTYRAARPYNEQFF. The chain joins TRBV19 to TRBJ2-1, with TRBD1 as a possible D gene (6 bases). Between the trimmed V and J ends, which lost 7 bases and 2 bases, there was a span of 18 bases. The germline CDR1 and CDR2 sequences are LNHDA and SQIVND (reference sequence). The length of the CDR3 is 16 residues.